This entry lists 21 T cell receptor beta chains sequenced from one sample in a study of T cells in Graves' hyperthyroidism and ophthalmopathy. The source material, RNA transcripts, was used to amplify TCR beta CDR3 regions. When the TCR CDR3 underwent first-round RT-PCR, the HTBI primer set was used. In TCRdb, the multiplex PCR reads were re-called with MiXCR into one record per CDR3 protein. The data contain some 400,000 distinct CDR3 sequences, about 18% of them singletons. Material for sequencing was blood. The receptors were sampled from a woman younger than 35 with Graves' hyperthyroidism.

This clonotype was found a few times. J is TRBJ2-7 and V is TRBV3-1; tentatively, D is TRBD1 or TRBD2 (5 bases each). The CDR3 covers 18 residues. The V and J ends lost 1 base and 3 bases respectively, with 22 bases between them. CDR1 and CDR2 from the germline V gene are LGHDT and YNNKEL (reference sequence). The CDR3 loop is CASSQGNLTKGRYYEQYF. The CDR3 nucleotides are TGTGCCAGCAGCCAAGGTAATCTTACCAAGGGGAGATACTACGAGCAGTACTTC.

The sample holds many counts of this clonotype. The chain employs TRBV25-1 and TRBJ1-3; D perhaps matches TRBD1 (5 bases). V was pared by 1 base and J by 2 bases, with 9 bases between. Per the germline V gene, CDR1 is MGHDK and CDR2 is SYGVNS. CDR3 length: 15 residues. The DNA for the CDR3 is TGTGCCAGCAGTGAATTCCCGGGGGCTGGAAACACCATATATTTT. Its protein is CASSEFPGAGNTIYF.

J is TRBJ1-6 and V is TRBV7-3, with TRBD1 matching over 7 bases. Germline loops: CDR1 SGHTA, CDR2 FQGTGA. The CDR3 extends over 15 amino acids. J was trimmed by 7 bases and V by 5 bases; bases with no gene match: 8. CDR3 nucleotides: TGTGCCAGCAGCCCCCGAGGGGGCGGGAATTCACCCCTCCACTTT. Translated: CASSPRGGGNSPLHF. Based on the CDR3 plus reference TRBV7-3 and TRBJ1-6, the full variable domain is GAGVSQTPSNKVTEKGKYVELRCDPISGHTALYWYRQSLGQGPEFLIYFQGTGAADDSGLPNDRFFAVRPEGSVSTLKIQRTERGDSAVYLCASSPRGGGNSPLHFGNGTRLTVT.

This clonotype was seen repeatedly, ten times or more. The CDR3 DNA sequence: TGTGCCAGCAGCGTCGCCGTCTCCCTCGGAAACACCATATATTTT. Translating it yields CASSVAVSLGNTIYF. This sequence joins TRBV9 and TRBJ1-3; no clear D. The CDR3 has 15 residues. V shed 2 bases and J shed 4 bases, with 13 bases lying between them. Germline V gives CDR1 SGDLS, CDR2 YYNGEE.

This clonotype was counted at least ten times. The V gene is TRBV19, the J gene TRBJ1-2; 8 bases agree with TRBD1. The J segment lost 8 bases and the V segment lost 4 bases, leaving 9 bases of the junction unmatched. CDR3 length: 14 residues. Germline assignment: CDR1 LNHDA and CDR2 SQIVND (reference sequence). In nucleotides, the CDR3 is TGTGCCAGTAGTACACAGGGGGGGCCTGGCGGCTACACCTTC. It yields the protein CASSTQGGPGGYTF.

This clonotype was seen at least ten times. The chain has TRBV24-1 and TRBJ1-1, with D hard to call. V shed 2 bases and J shed 7 bases, with 7 bases lying between them. Looked up from germline, CDR1 is KGHDR and CDR2 is SFDVKD. The CDR3 consists of 12 residues. In DNA form, the CDR3 reads TGTGCCACCAGTGATTCTAGGTTTGAAGCTTTCTTT. As protein: CATSDSRFEAFF.

This clonotype was seen at least ten times. The chain carries TRBV5-1 and TRBJ1-2; 9 bases line up with TRBD1. CDR3 size: 13 residues. Germline CDR1 is SGHRS and CDR2 is YFSETQ. The V gene end was trimmed by 6 bases and the J gene end by 3 bases; junction bases not matched to a gene: 3. The CDR3 loop reads CASKGTGHYGYTF. DNA for the CDR3: TGCGCCAGCAAGGGGACAGGGCACTATGGCTACACCTTC.

This clonotype has ten or more counts. One junction end does not reproduce the germline sequence, and a read error may be involved. This chain links TRBV27 with TRBJ1-2; D remains unclear. The CDR3 has 12 residues. From germline, CDR1 is MNHEY and CDR2 SMNVEV (reference sequence). CDR3 bases: TGTGCCAGCAGTTCCCCCGGACGGGCGATCTACTTC. Protein: CASSSPGRAIYF.

This clonotype was recorded a few times. V usage is TRBV6-2 or TRBV6-3 and J usage is TRBJ1-1; 12 bases line up with TRBD1. The CDR3 totals 16 residues. Germline V lookup: CDR1 MNHEY, CDR2 SVGEGT. V was clipped by 2 bases and J by 1 base; unmatched bases: 2. In DNA, the CDR3 is TGTGCCAGCAGTTACCGGGACAGGGGGCCGAACACTGAAGCTTTCTTT. Translating it yields CASSYRDRGPNTEAFF.

This clonotype came up many times. This chain links TRBV7-2 with TRBJ2-7, with TRBD1 identical over 8 bases. This CDR3 region has 15 residues. The germline V gene encodes CDR1 SGHTA and CDR2 FQGNSA. V shed 7 bases and J 7 bases; nucleotides not matched to a gene: 15. CDR3 bases: TGTGCCAGCACCCCCCTGGACAGGGTCTCTGAGGAGCAGTACTTC. It translates to CASTPLDRVSEEQYF.

This clonotype was seen repeatedly, ten times or more. The chain carries TRBV6-1 and TRBJ2-2; TRBD1 is a possible D gene (5 bases). The germline V gene has CDR1 MNHNS and CDR2 SASEGT. The germline V and J ends were trimmed by 6 bases and 0 bases, with 11 bases remaining between them. The CDR3 length is 15 residues. CDR3 bases: TGTGCCAGCAGGGAGACAGCCACGAACACCGGGGAGCTGTTTTTT. This sequence encodes CASRETATNTGELFF.

This clonotype was observed many times. This rearrangement joins TRBV10-3 to TRBJ2-7, with D unresolved. This CDR3 has 11 residues. CDR1 and CDR2 from the germline V gene are ENHRY and SYGVKD. V shed 8 bases and J shed 5 bases, with 10 bases lying between them. The CDR3 sequence is CAIRLADEQYF. In DNA, the CDR3 is TGTGCCATCCGGTTGGCGGACGAGCAGTACTTC.

This clonotype has ten or more counts. The V gene is TRBV7-6, the J gene TRBJ2-2; TRBD1 might be the D (5 bases). Germline lookup yields CDR1 SGHVS and CDR2 FNYEAQ. V shed 2 bases and J shed 4 bases, with 14 bases lying between them. The CDR3 runs 16 residues. This CDR3 is CASSLNQQALTGELFF. In nucleotides, the CDR3 is TGTGCCAGCAGCTTAAACCAACAGGCGCTCACCGGGGAGCTGTTTTTT.

This clonotype was observed many times. The chain carries TRBV6-2 or TRBV6-3 and TRBJ2-2, with TRBD2 matching over 11 bases. This CDR3 is 18 amino acids long. Germline lookup yields CDR1 MNHEY and CDR2 SVGEGT. V lost 7 bases, J lost 4 bases, and 14 bases stayed unmatched. As DNA, the CDR3 is TGTGCCAGCATTTCTAGCGGGGGGACTTCGCGGGTCACCGGGGAGCTGTTTTTT. Its protein product is CASISSGGTSRVTGELFF.

This clonotype was observed many times. The chain recombines TRBV27 with TRBJ1-5; TRBD1 agrees at 8 bases. The CDR3 is 18 residues long. V trimming: 5 bases; J trimming: 5 bases; junction bases outside the gene matches: 17. Germline V CDR1 and CDR2: MNHEY, SMNVEV (reference sequence). The CDR3 loop reads CASSPRNAGGVGDQPQHF. CDR3 nucleotides: TGTGCCAGCAGTCCGCGTAACGCAGGGGGCGTCGGCGATCAGCCCCAGCATTTT.

About this clonotype: The CDR3 carries no conserved terminal phenylalanine or tryptophan, so it likely arises from a read error. The chain joins TRBV28 to TRBJ1-1, with D uncertain. CDR3 length equals 15 residues. Germline V gene lookup returns CDR1 MDHEN and CDR2 SYDVKM. Between the trimmed V and J ends, which lost 3 bases and 1 base, there was a span of 12 bases. The CDR3 DNA follows: TGTGCCAGCAGTTTTTACCTATCGGAGAACACTGAAGCTTTCTTG. This codes for CASSFYLSENTEAFL.

This clonotype was counted at least ten times. The CDR3 bases are TGCGCCAGCAGCTCAAGCGGGGGGGCGGTCACCGGGGAGCTGTTTTTT. Translating gives CASSSSGGAVTGELFF. The J gene is TRBJ2-2, the V gene TRBV4-1; 10 nucleotides match TRBD2. CDR1 is MGHRA, CDR2 YSYEKL, per germline. This CDR3 is 16 amino acids long. V dropped 5 bases and J dropped 4; count of bases not matched to a gene: 7.

The chain employs TRBV19 and TRBJ2-7; 13 bases map to TRBD2. The V segment lost 5 bases and the J segment 3 bases; nucleotides outside the gene matches: 7. The CDR3 loop spans 16 amino acids. Germline V gene lookup returns CDR1 LNHDA and CDR2 SQIVND (reference sequence). The CDR3 DNA reads TGTGCCAGTAGTTCACGGACTAGCGGGAGTCTCTACGAGCAGTACTTC. Residues: CASSSRTSGSLYEQYF.

This clonotype was seen many times. The gene calls are TRBV6-1 and TRBJ1-2, with TRBD1 as a possible D gene (6 bases). V lost 0 bases and J 0 bases, leaving 11 bases between the germline ends. CDR3 size: 16 residues. CDR1 and CDR2 from the germline V gene are MNHNS and SASEGT. CDR3 nucleotide sequence: TGTGCCAGCAGTGAAGCTCTTGCAGGGGCTAACTATGGCTACACCTTC. Amino acids: CASSEALAGANYGYTF.

This clonotype appeared many times. The chain links TRBV29-1 to TRBJ1-1; 9 positions agree with TRBD1. There are 15 residues in the CDR3. Germline V gene lookup returns CDR1 SQVTM and CDR2 ANQGSEA. With V trimmed by 7 bases and J by 5 bases, 14 bases remained unmatched. CDR3 residues: CSAWTGAYRWTEAFF. The CDR3 nucleotides are TGCAGCGCGTGGACAGGGGCCTACCGGTGGACTGAAGCTTTCTTT. Looking up the rest from reference TRBV29-1 and TRBJ1-1 gives the full variable domain: SAVISQKPSRDICQRGTSLTIQCQVDSQVTMMFWYRQQPGQSLTLIATANQGSEATYESGFVIDKFPISRPNLTFSTLTVSNMSPEDSSIYLCSAWTGAYRWTEAFFGQGTRLTVV.

There are many counts of this clonotype. The chain is built from TRBV9 and TRBJ2-5; D gene uncertain. Trimming took off 3 bases at V and 1 base at J, with 10 bases between the two ends. The CDR3 totals 14 residues. Germline V gene data show CDR1 as SGDLS and CDR2 as YYNGEE. The CDR3 spells CASSDGASQETQYF. The DNA of the CDR3 is TGTGCCAGCAGCGATGGAGCGTCCCAAGAGACCCAGTACTTC.